These 11 T cell receptor beta chains share one sample of origin, sequenced in a study of cytomegalovirus exposure and HLA in healthy donors. This PCR relied on a set of 60 Vbeta primers and 13 Jbeta primers. Measured with immunoSEQ multiplex PCR; TCRdb has only the in-frame clones, and not every one. This table holds more than 90,000 clones, around 80% found once. The sequenced sample consisted of PBMCs. Source of these receptors: a woman aged 18-29 years in good health and CMV-seropositive.

This clone was detected once. The gene calls are TRBV20-1 and TRBJ1-5; D is ambiguous. CDR1 is DFQATT, CDR2 SNEGSKA, per germline (reference sequence). The CDR3 covers 11 residues. The V gene lost 2 bases and the J gene lost 11 bases, with 10 bases spanning the gap. The CDR3 protein is CSARTGRSQHF. CDR3 bases: TGCAGTGCTAGAACGGGAAGGTCCCAGCATTTT.

The V gene is TRBV18, the J gene TRBJ2-5, with 9 bases that match TRBD1. The ends lost 4 bases at V and 11 bases at J; junction bases unmatched: 17. Germline loops: CDR1 KGHSH, CDR2 LQKENI. The length of the CDR3 is 16 residues. The CDR3 loop is CASSLGSGQGPGEQYF. DNA of the CDR3: TGTGCCAGCTCACTCGGGTCGGGACAGGGCCCTGGGGAGCAGTACTTC.

The rearrangement links TRBV10-3 to TRBJ2-7, with TRBD1 identical over 8 bases. The CDR3 totals 14 residues. Germline loops: CDR1 ENHRY, CDR2 SYGVKD. V dropped 3 bases and J dropped 2; count of bases not matched to a gene: 3. The CDR3 sequence: CAISDGQGPYEQYF. The CDR3 DNA is TGTGCCATCAGTGACGGACAGGGCCCCTACGAGCAGTACTTC.

This clone was recorded a few times. This chain joins TRBV18 and TRBJ2-3, with TRBD2 matching over 11 bases. The junction had 13 bases not matched to a gene; V was cut back by 6 bases and J by 5 bases. CDR1 KGHSH and CDR2 LQKENI come from the germline V gene. The CDR3 contains 17 residues. The CDR3 spells CASSRPTLAGVVDTQYF. CDR3 DNA sequence: TGTGCCAGCTCGCGTCCTACACTAGCGGGAGTCGTAGATACGCAGTATTTT.

V usage is TRBV7-9 and J usage is TRBJ2-3, with TRBD1 matching 8 bases. In germline, CDR1 is SEHNR, CDR2 FQNEAQ (reference sequence). V was pared by 5 bases and J by 5 bases, with 12 bases of the junction left unmatched. The CDR3 totals 16 residues. The CDR3 reads CASSGIRQGLGDTQYF. As DNA, the CDR3 is TGTGCCAGCAGCGGAATCCGACAGGGGCTTGGAGATACGCAGTATTTT.

The genes are TRBV9 and TRBJ2-4; TRBD2 might be the D (5 bases). Trimming pared 4 bases from V and 1 base from J, leaving 12 bases between. This CDR3 contains 15 residues. Germline V gives CDR1 SGDLS, CDR2 YYNGEE. The CDR3 loop is CASSPGGPAKNIQYF. CDR3 coding DNA: TGTGCCAGCAGCCCTGGAGGCCCTGCCAAAAACATTCAGTACTTC.

This clone was detected only once. The V and J genes are TRBV6-1 and TRBJ1-4, with TRBD1 as a possible D gene (6 bases). The CDR3 extends over 14 amino acids. Germline V CDR1 and CDR2: MNHNS, SASEGT. V shed 4 bases and J shed 5 bases, with 11 bases lying between them. CDR3 nucleotides: TGTGCCAGCAGTGTTAACAGGGAGAATGAAAAACTGTTTTTT. This gives the protein CASSVNRENEKLFF.

This chain uses TRBV6-5 with TRBJ1-2; D not certain. The CDR3 is 15 amino acids. V lost 4 bases and J lost 4, with 16 bases in between. Per the germline V gene, CDR1 is MNHEY and CDR2 is SVGAGI. In DNA, the CDR3 is TGTGCCAGCAGTTCCGGACTGCGGGCCCTCTATGGCTACACCTTC. Translating it yields CASSSGLRALYGYTF.

This clone was recorded only once. This chain links TRBV5-1 with TRBJ1-4; D possibly corresponds to TRBD1 (6 bases). Trimming pared 0 bases from V and 6 bases from J, leaving 9 bases between. CDR1 SGHRS and CDR2 YFSETQ come from the germline V gene. The length of the CDR3 is 14 residues. The CDR3 sequence: CASSLEDRHEKLFF. The CDR3 DNA reads TGCGCCAGCAGCTTGGAGGACAGACATGAAAAACTGTTTTTT.

The chain combines TRBV18 with TRBJ1-1; D is ambiguous. The CDR3 has 15 amino acids. CDR1 and CDR2 (germline): KGHSH, LQKENI. The V end lost 1 base, the J end lost 1 base, and 10 bases lay between the germline ends. The CDR3 is CASSPQAGWNTEAFF. CDR3 DNA sequence: TGTGCCAGCTCACCACAAGCAGGCTGGAACACTGAAGCTTTCTTT.

The gene calls are TRBV28 and TRBJ2-7; D gene uncertain. The V gene's germline CDR1 is MDHEN and CDR2 SYDVKM. V lost 2 bases and J 4 bases, leaving 6 bases between the germline ends. The CDR3 runs 12 residues. For the CDR3, the DNA is TGTGCCAGCAGTTTAGGCAGATACGAGCAGTACTTC. This sequence encodes CASSLGRYEQYF.